This T cell receptor (beta chain) emerged from a study of blood T cells in healthy people across ages. Study findings and constraints: TCR beta diversity per million T cells fell roughly linearly with age. Nothing was known about donor CMV status, and this possibly confounded expanded clonotype changes. Compared with aged donors, long-lived donors showed fewer expanded clones, suggesting selection.

Healthy Caucasian individuals from Russia aged about 6 to 100 served as donors. A second 7 to 11 cycle PCR used barcoded and J-beta primers. TCRdb recomputed calls from the 5' RACE reads with MiXCR, one row per CDR3 protein. The profile covers about 1.7 million distinct CDR3 sequences, with approximately 30% appearing a single time and roughly 8.2% taken by the ten largest. Details on this clonotype: Antigen specificity is unknown.

CDR1 and CDR2 from the germline V gene are MNHEY and SVGEGT. This CDR3 region has 14 residues. Trimming shortened V by 2 bases and J by 10 bases, and 17 bases separated the two germline ends. Sequencing was done on a sample of blood. The clonotype originates from a young woman in good health. The genes are TRBV6-2 or TRBV6-3 and TRBJ1-1; weak D call: TRBD1 (6 bases). Here the CDR3 DNA reads TGTGCCAGCAGTTACGGAGGGGGAGCGCGGCGAGCTTTCTTT. This sequence encodes CASSYGGGARRAFF.